Below, 25 T cell receptor beta chains from the same sample are listed, as sequenced in a study of CD8+ T cells in alopecia areata. Extracted RNA was reverse transcribed, and the resulting cDNA served as sequencing template. Here immunoSEQ multiplex PCR was the method, and the copy in TCRdb shows in-frame clones only, minus some. The sample includes about 120,000 clones, around two fifths of them seen just once. The sequencing input was CD4+ T cells sorted from blood. The receptor source for this set is a human donor with alopecia areata.

This clone has only a few counts. CDR3 in amino acids: CSAFERGQTYEQYF. The DNA of the CDR3 is TGCAGCGCCTTTGAAAGGGGGCAGACCTACGAGCAGTACTTC. The gene calls are TRBV29-1 and TRBJ2-7, with TRBD1 matching 7 bases. CDR1 and CDR2 (germline): SQVTM, ANQGSEA. This CDR3 contains 14 residues. V shed 7 bases, J shed 2 bases, and the junction held 11 bases outside the gene matches.

The chain couples TRBV7-8 to TRBJ2-3; D remains unclear. The CDR3 contains 14 residues. V shed 0 bases and J shed 10 bases, with 14 bases lying between them. From germline, CDR1 is SGHVS and CDR2 FQNEAQ. The DNA of the CDR3 is TGTGCCAGCAGCTTAGCGGGGTTAGTCGTGGCGCAGTATTTT. Protein product: CASSLAGLVVAQYF.

J is TRBJ2-5 and V is TRBV7-2; D is uncertain. The V and J ends lost 4 bases and 3 bases respectively, with 12 bases between them. Looked up from germline, CDR1 is SGHTA and CDR2 is FQGNSA. The CDR3 runs 14 residues. The CDR3 loop is CASSSHPGKETQYF. The DNA for the CDR3 is TGTGCCAGCAGCTCCCACCCAGGAAAAGAGACCCAGTACTTC.

In its sample, this clone was seen a few times. Other DNA sequences in this sample translate to the same CDR3. The chain uses TRBV7-9 and TRBJ2-7; TRBD1 or TRBD2 may be the D gene (6 bases each). The CDR3 is 13 residues long. Trimming cost V 5 bases and J 2 bases, with 10 bases left between them. In germline, CDR1 is SEHNR, CDR2 FQNEAQ (reference sequence). CDR3 region: CASSPRGPYEQYF. The CDR3 DNA follows: TGTGCCAGCAGCCCCCGGGGGCCCTACGAGCAGTACTTC.

The chain carries TRBV29-1 and TRBJ1-2; TRBD1 is a possible D gene (6 bases). The CDR3 runs 12 residues. V was shortened by 6 bases and J by 9 bases, with 17 bases between the two germline ends. Looked up from germline, CDR1 is SQVTM and CDR2 is ANQGSEA. The CDR3: CSVLNGGPSYTF. The CDR3 DNA reads as TGCAGCGTCCTAAACGGGGGCCCGAGCTACACCTTC.

In this sample, this clone turned up a few times. The sample contains more than one DNA sequence encoding this CDR3. V is TRBV30 and J is TRBJ2-5, with no clear D. V dropped 0 bases and J dropped 4 bases, with 9 bases sitting between them. Per the germline V gene, CDR1 is GTSNPN and CDR2 is SVGIG (reference sequence). This CDR3 has 13 amino acids. CDR3 loop: CAWSVRIRETQYF. The CDR3 DNA is TGTGCCTGGAGTGTACGAATCCGAGAGACCCAGTACTTC.

This clone was found a few times. The chain has TRBV29-1 and TRBJ2-2; TRBD1 matches at 7 bases. The ends lost 7 bases at V and 7 bases at J; junction bases unmatched: 12. CDR1 and CDR2 from the germline V gene are SQVTM and ANQGSEA. The CDR3 sequence is 14 residues long. The CDR3 sequence is CSGAPGTVNGELFF. As DNA, the CDR3 is TGCAGCGGTGCCCCCGGGACAGTGAACGGGGAGCTGTTTTTT.

The V call is TRBV7-2, the J call TRBJ2-7; no reliable D call. The V end lost 0 bases, the J end lost 2 bases, and 11 bases lay between the germline ends. The CDR3 is 15 residues long. Germline values: CDR1 SGHTA, CDR2 FQGNSA. This CDR3 is CASSLAAGYTYEQYF. CDR3 DNA: TGTGCCAGCAGCTTAGCGGCAGGTTATACCTACGAGCAGTACTTC.

This clone has just a few counts. CDR3 nucleotide sequence: TGTGCCAGCAGCGTAGATACTAGCGGGGGGGCCACAGATACGCAGTATTTT. The encoded protein is CASSVDTSGGATDTQYF. The chain recombines TRBV9 with TRBJ2-3; 13 bases align to TRBD2. Germline assignment: CDR1 SGDLS and CDR2 YYNGEE. V lost 0 bases and J lost 2; bases outside the gene matches: 3. The CDR3 consists of 17 residues.

This clone has more than one count but fewer than ten. In DNA, the CDR3 is TGCGCCAGCAGCTTGGTCAAAGGGGGCATGAACACTGAAGCTTTCTTT. It specifies CASSLVKGGMNTEAFF. This chain joins TRBV5-1 and TRBJ1-1; TRBD1 matches at 7 bases. V trimming: 0 bases; J trimming: 0 bases; junction bases outside the gene matches: 5. The length of the CDR3 is 16 residues. Looked up from germline, CDR1 is SGHRS and CDR2 is YFSETQ. Using reference TRBV5-1 and TRBJ1-1 for the parts outside the CDR3, the full variable domain is KAGVTQTPRYLIKTRGQQVTLSCSPISGHRSVSWYQQTPGQGLQFLFEYFSETQRNKGNFPGRFSGRQFSNSRSEMNVSTLELGDSALYLCASSLVKGGMNTEAFFGQGTRLTVV.

The chain combines TRBV4-1 with TRBJ2-3; no clear D gene. From germline, CDR1 is MGHRA and CDR2 YSYEKL. Deletions cut 0 bases from V and 6 bases from J, with 7 bases between. The CDR3 sequence is 13 residues long. The CDR3 sequence: CASSQELRDTQYF. The CDR3 DNA is TGCGCCAGCAGCCAAGAACTGAGGGATACGCAGTATTTT.

The table lists this clone with a count of one. The chain joins TRBV15 to TRBJ2-5, with D unclear. Germline lookup yields CDR1 LNHNV and CDR2 YYDKDF (reference sequence). The CDR3 consists of 14 residues. The V end lost 0 bases, the J end lost 4 bases, and 9 bases lay between the germline ends. For the CDR3, the DNA is TGTGCCACCAGCAGAGATCGTGGTCCAGAGACCCAGTACTTC. It yields the protein CATSRDRGPETQYF.

This clone was seen more than once but under ten times. This sequence joins TRBV29-1 and TRBJ1-2; D is unresolved. Germline values: CDR1 SQVTM, CDR2 ANQGSEA. V dropped 5 bases and J dropped 7 bases, with 14 bases sitting between them. The CDR3 covers 12 residues. The DNA of the CDR3 is TGCAGCGTTTTGGCCGCACCCTTTGGCTACACCTTC. As protein: CSVLAAPFGYTF.

The CDR3 reads CASSLGSVAKNIQYF. DNA of the CDR3: TGTGCCAGCAGTTTGGGCAGTGTAGCCAAAAACATTCAGTACTTC. The chain couples TRBV28 to TRBJ2-4; D call uncertain. CDR1 is MDHEN, CDR2 SYDVKM, per germline. V was cut by 3 bases and J by 0 bases, with 9 bases left in between. There are 15 residues in the CDR3. Looking up the rest from reference TRBV28 and TRBJ2-4 gives the full variable domain: DVKVTQSSRYLVKRTGEKVFLECVQDMDHENMFWYRQDPGLGLRLIYFSYDVKMKEKGDIPEGYSVSREKKERFSLILESASTNQTSMYLCASSLGSVAKNIQYFGAGTRLSVL.

This chain links TRBV5-6 with TRBJ2-5; D uncertain. Germline lookup yields CDR1 SGHDT and CDR2 YYEEEE. CDR3 length: 13 residues. Trimming took 1 base from V and 2 from J, leaving 6 bases between them. The CDR3 is CASSLTDQETQYF. CDR3 nucleotides: TGTGCCAGCAGCTTGACAGATCAAGAGACCCAGTACTTC.

The rearrangement links TRBV29-1 to TRBJ2-3, with 7 nucleotides matching TRBD1. V was pared by 4 bases and J by 1 base, with 2 bases of the junction left unmatched. The CDR3 consists of 13 residues. The germline CDR1 and CDR2 sequences are SQVTM and ANQGSEA. DNA of the CDR3: TGCAGCGTTGGTACAGGGGGCACAGATACGCAGTATTTT. Protein sequence: CSVGTGGTDTQYF.

V usage is TRBV30 and J usage is TRBJ1-5; a weak D match, TRBD1 (5 bases). CDR3 length equals 13 residues. Between the trimmed V and J ends, which lost 0 bases and 4 bases, there was a span of 7 bases. CDR1 is GTSNPN, CDR2 SVGIG, per germline (reference sequence). CDR3 residues: CAWSVKGNQPQHF. The CDR3, as DNA: TGTGCCTGGAGTGTCAAGGGGAATCAGCCCCAGCATTTT.

The CDR3 DNA follows: TGTGCCAGCAGCCCGGGGACTAGCGACCAAGAGACCCAGTACTTC. Translation: CASSPGTSDQETQYF. The J gene is TRBJ2-5, the V gene TRBV7-8; 10 bases fit TRBD2. The V segment lost 5 bases and the J segment 0 bases; nucleotides outside the gene matches: 3. Germline V gene sequence: CDR1 SGHVS, CDR2 FQNEAQ. The CDR3 runs to 15 residues.

This clone appeared a single time. V is TRBV7-8 and J is TRBJ1-5; 8 nucleotides line up with TRBD1. V lost 5 bases and J lost 1; bases outside the gene matches: 7. This CDR3 is built from 16 residues. Germline V gene data show CDR1 as SGHVS and CDR2 as FQNEAQ. The CDR3 region is CASSPGQGVSNQPQHF. The CDR3 DNA follows: TGTGCCAGCAGCCCCGGACAGGGAGTAAGCAATCAGCCCCAGCATTTT.

V gene TRBV4-3 combines with J gene TRBJ2-1; 14 nucleotides line up with TRBD2. With V trimmed by 4 bases and J by 12 bases, 8 bases remained unmatched. The CDR3 is 15 amino acids. Germline V CDR1 and CDR2: LGHNA, YSLEER. CDR3 residues: CASSRTGLAGGGQFF. The CDR3 DNA reads TGCGCCAGCAGCCGGACAGGACTAGCGGGGGGAGGGCAGTTCTTC.

This clone occurred a few times. This chain uses TRBV29-1 with TRBJ1-2; D remains ambiguous. CDR1 is SQVTM, CDR2 ANQGSEA, per germline. Trimming took 4 bases from V and 2 from J, leaving 8 bases between them. This CDR3 comprises 12 residues. The CDR3 here is CSVVMGNYGYTF. CDR3 nucleotides: TGCAGCGTTGTAATGGGAAACTATGGCTACACCTTC.

The DNA for the CDR3 is TGTGCCAGTAGTACGCTGGACACTAACTATGGCTACACCTTC. Protein: CASSTLDTNYGYTF. The genes are TRBV19 and TRBJ1-2; TRBD1 might be the D (5 bases). V dropped 4 bases and J dropped 0 bases, with 9 bases sitting between them. Germline V CDR1 and CDR2: LNHDA, SQIVND (reference sequence). The CDR3 has 14 amino acids.

The chain recombines TRBV2 with TRBJ2-1; D is possibly TRBD2 (6 bases). The CDR3 loop spans 17 amino acids. V lost 4 bases to trimming and J lost 0 bases, with 16 bases between them. The germline V gene encodes CDR1 SNHLY and CDR2 FYNNEI. The CDR3 nucleotides read TGTGCCAGCAGTGTCATGGGGGGAGCCCGCTCCTACAATGAGCAGTTCTTC. Protein product: CASSVMGGARSYNEQFF. The variable domain in full, with the rest retrieved from reference TRBV2 and TRBJ2-1, is EPEVTQTPSHQVTQMGQEVILRCVPISNHLYFYWYRQILGQKVEFLVSFYNNEISEKSEIFDDQFSVERPDGSNFTLKIRSTKLEDSAMYFCASSVMGGARSYNEQFFGPGTRLTVL.

In its sample, this clone was seen a few times. The chain carries TRBV7-2 and TRBJ2-7, with TRBD1 as a possible D gene (6 bases). Trimming removed 2 bases from V and 6 bases from J, with 14 bases in between. This CDR3 spans 14 amino acids. Germline lookup yields CDR1 SGHTA and CDR2 FQGNSA. The CDR3 spells CASSLQGQAFEQYF. The CDR3 DNA reads as TGTGCCAGCAGCTTACAGGGGCAAGCGTTCGAGCAGTACTTC.

The V and J genes are TRBV4-3 and TRBJ2-6, with 7 bases matching TRBD2. The trim removed 6 bases at V and 1 base at J, leaving 6 bases unmatched. Germline CDR1 LGHNA, CDR2 YSLEER. The CDR3 loop spans 16 amino acids. CDR3 protein: CASRGGIHSGANVLTF. DNA for the CDR3: TGCGCCAGCAGGGGAGGGATCCATTCTGGGGCCAACGTCCTGACTTTC.